These 2 T cell receptor beta chains were all obtained from the same sample, sequenced in a study of blood T cell repertoires in COVID-19 (dated by TCRdb to about 2020). The library was made by the immunoSEQ multiplex PCR assay. The table comes from immuneACCESS by way of TCRdb, which keeps in-frame sequences with V and J called. Part of the clones is missing from these tables; in studies checked, under half for an unresolved V gene and the rest for unknown reasons. The table for this sample lists around 190,000 clones; roughly 91% of them were counted only once. The ten most abundant clones make up about 4.5% of the sample. Sequencing input: peripheral blood. These receptors all stem from a human donor in a cohort sampled during active COVID-19.

This chain uses TRBV7-8 with TRBJ2-7; 9 bases align to TRBD1. The V gene's germline CDR1 is SGHVS and CDR2 FQNEAQ. CDR3 length: 15 residues. V lost 5 bases, J lost 4 bases, and 9 bases stayed unmatched. In DNA form, the CDR3 reads TGTGCCAGCAGCCTCTCCGGGACAGGGACATACGAGCAGTACTTC. The encoded protein is CASSLSGTGTYEQYF.

This rearrangement joins TRBV19 to TRBJ1-1, with 8 bases aligning to TRBD1. V lost 4 bases to trimming and J lost 11 bases; unmatched junction nucleotides: 12. Germline V gene data show CDR1 as LNHDA and CDR2 as SQIVND (reference sequence). This CDR3 has 14 amino acids. The CDR3 loop reads CASSTTGGPFPAFF. CDR3 DNA: TGTGCCAGTAGTACTACAGGGGGGCCCTTCCCTGCTTTCTTT. The full variable domain, with the rest looked up from reference TRBV19 and TRBJ1-1, is DGGITQSPKYLFRKEGQNVTLSCEQNLNHDAMYWYRQDPGQGLRLIYYSQIVNDFQKGDIAEGYSVSREKKESFPLTVTSAQKNPTAFYLCASSTTGGPFPAFFGQGTRLTVV.